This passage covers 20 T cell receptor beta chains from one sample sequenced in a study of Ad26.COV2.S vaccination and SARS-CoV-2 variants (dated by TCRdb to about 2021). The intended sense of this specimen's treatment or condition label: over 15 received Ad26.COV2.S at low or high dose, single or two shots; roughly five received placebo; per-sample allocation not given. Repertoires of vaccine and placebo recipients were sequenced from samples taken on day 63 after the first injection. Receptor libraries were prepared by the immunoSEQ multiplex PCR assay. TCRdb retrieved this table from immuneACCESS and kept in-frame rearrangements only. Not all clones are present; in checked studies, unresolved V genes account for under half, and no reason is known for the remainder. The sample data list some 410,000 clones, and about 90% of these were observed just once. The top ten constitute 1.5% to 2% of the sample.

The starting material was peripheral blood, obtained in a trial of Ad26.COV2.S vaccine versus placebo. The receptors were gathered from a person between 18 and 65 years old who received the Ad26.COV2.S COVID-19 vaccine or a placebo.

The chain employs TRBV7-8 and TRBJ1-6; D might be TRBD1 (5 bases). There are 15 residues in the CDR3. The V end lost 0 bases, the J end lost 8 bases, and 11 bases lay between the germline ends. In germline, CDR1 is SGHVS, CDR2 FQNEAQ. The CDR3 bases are TGTGCCAGCAGCTTAGCGGTGGTACAGGATTCACCCCTCCACTTT. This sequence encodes CASSLAVVQDSPLHF.

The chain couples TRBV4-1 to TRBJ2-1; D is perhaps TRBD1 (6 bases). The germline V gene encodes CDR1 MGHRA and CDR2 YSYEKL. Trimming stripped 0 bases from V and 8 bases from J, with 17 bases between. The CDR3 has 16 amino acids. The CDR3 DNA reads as TGCGCCAGCAGCCAAGAGGTTGCCCAGGGGTTTTATGAGCAGTTCTTC. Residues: CASSQEVAQGFYEQFF.

The CDR3 region is CASSALYASEHYTF. The CDR3 DNA is TGTGCCAGCAGCGCCCTATACGCCTCGGAGCACTACACCTTC. The J gene is TRBJ1-2, the V gene TRBV7-2, with unresolved D. The length of the CDR3 is 14 residues. Germline V lookup: CDR1 SGHTA, CDR2 FQGNSA. Trimming pared 5 bases from V and 10 bases from J, leaving 20 bases between. The variable domain in full, with the rest retrieved from reference TRBV7-2 and TRBJ1-2, is GAGVSQSPSNKVTEKGKDVELRCDPISGHTALYWYRQSLGQGLEFLIYFQGNSAPDKSGLPSDRFSAERTGGSVSTLTIQRTQQEDSAVYLCASSALYASEHYTFGSGTRLTVV.

Here the CDR3 DNA reads TGCGCCAGCAGCCAAGGCGCGGGGGTTTTGAATGAGCAGTTCTTC. Translating it yields CASSQGAGVLNEQFF. This chain uses TRBV4-3 with TRBJ2-1; TRBD2 agrees at 7 bases. The germline CDR1 and CDR2 sequences are LGHNA and YSLEER. The CDR3 loop spans 15 amino acids. J was trimmed by 7 bases and V by 1 base; bases with no gene match: 7.

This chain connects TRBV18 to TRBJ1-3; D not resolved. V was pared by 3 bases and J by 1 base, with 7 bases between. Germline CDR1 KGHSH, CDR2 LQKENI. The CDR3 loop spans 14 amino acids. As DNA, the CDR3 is TGTGCCAGCTCACCCCCGGAATCTGGAAACACCATATATTTT. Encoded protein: CASSPPESGNTIYF.

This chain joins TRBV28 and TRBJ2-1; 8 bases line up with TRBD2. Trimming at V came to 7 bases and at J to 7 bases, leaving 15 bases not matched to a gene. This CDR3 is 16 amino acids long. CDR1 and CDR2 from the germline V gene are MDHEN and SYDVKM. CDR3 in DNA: TGTGCCAGCACTACTTTGAGCGGGGGAGCGGGGAATGAGCAGTTCTTC. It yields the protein CASTTLSGGAGNEQFF.

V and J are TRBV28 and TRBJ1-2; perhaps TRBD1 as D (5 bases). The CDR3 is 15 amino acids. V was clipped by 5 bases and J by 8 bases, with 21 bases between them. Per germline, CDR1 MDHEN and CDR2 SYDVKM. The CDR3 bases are TGTGCCAGCAGTCTTTTACTCGACAGAGAGGGGGGCTACACCTTC. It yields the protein CASSLLLDREGGYTF.

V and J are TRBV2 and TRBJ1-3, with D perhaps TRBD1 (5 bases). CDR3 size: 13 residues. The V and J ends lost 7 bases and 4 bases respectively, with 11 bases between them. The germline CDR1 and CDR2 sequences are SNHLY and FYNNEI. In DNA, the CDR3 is TGTGCCAGCAAGGAGGGACCCGGAAACACCATATATTTT. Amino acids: CASKEGPGNTIYF.

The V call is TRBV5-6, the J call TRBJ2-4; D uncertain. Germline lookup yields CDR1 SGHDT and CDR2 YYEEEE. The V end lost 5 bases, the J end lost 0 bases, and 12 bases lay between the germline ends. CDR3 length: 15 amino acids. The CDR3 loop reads CASRQLHEAKNIQYF. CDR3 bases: TGTGCCAGCAGGCAACTACATGAAGCCAAAAACATTCAGTACTTC.

The CDR3 sequence: CASSPALAVNQETQYF. CDR3 in DNA: TGTGCCAGCAGCCCCGCACTAGCGGTAAACCAAGAGACCCAGTACTTC. This sequence joins TRBV11-2 and TRBJ2-5, with 8 bases lining up with TRBD2. The CDR3 is 16 residues long. Germline trimming cut 5 bases from V and 0 bases from J; bases unmatched to any gene: 8. Germline values: CDR1 SGHAT, CDR2 FQNNGV.

The CDR3 region has the DNA TGTGCCAGCAGTGAAGCCTCTCGCAATCAGCCCCAGCATTTT. Protein product: CASSEASRNQPQHF. V gene TRBV6-1 combines with J gene TRBJ1-5; D is unclear. The CDR3 contains 14 residues. CDR1 is MNHNS and CDR2 is SASEGT in the germline V gene. V lost 0 bases and J 2 bases, leaving 5 bases between the germline ends.

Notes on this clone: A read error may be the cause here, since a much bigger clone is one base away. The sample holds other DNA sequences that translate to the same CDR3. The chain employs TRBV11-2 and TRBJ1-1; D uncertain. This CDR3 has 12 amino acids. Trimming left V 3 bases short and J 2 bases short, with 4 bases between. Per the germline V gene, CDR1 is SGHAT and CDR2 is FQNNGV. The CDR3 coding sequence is TGTGCCAGCAGCTTTGGAAACACTGAAGCTTTCTTT. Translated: CASSFGNTEAFF.

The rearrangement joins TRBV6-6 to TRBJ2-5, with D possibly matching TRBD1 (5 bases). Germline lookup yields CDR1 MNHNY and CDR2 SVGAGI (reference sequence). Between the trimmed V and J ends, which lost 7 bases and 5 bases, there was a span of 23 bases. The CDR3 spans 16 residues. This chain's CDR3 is CASKIFTRAGIETQYF. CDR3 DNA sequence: TGTGCCAGCAAAATCTTTACCAGGGCAGGGATCGAGACCCAGTACTTC.

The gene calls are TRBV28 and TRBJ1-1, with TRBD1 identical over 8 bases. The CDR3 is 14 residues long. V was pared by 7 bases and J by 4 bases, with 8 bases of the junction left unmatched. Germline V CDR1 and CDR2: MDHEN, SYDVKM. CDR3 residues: CASTTGGEGTEAFF. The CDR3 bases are TGTGCCAGCACCACAGGGGGAGAGGGCACTGAAGCTTTCTTT.

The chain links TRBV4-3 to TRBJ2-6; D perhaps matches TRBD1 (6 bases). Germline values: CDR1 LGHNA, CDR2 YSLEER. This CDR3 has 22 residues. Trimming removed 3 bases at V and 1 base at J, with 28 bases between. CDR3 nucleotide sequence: TGCGCCAGCAGCCATCCGAGCCCGACAGGTTGGCTGGGGCTTTCTGGGGCCAACGTCCTGACTTTC. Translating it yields CASSHPSPTGWLGLSGANVLTF.

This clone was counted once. CDR3 loop: CASSLSSGGAREQYF. For the CDR3, the DNA is TGTGCCAGCAGCTTATCAAGCGGGGGGGCTCGGGAGCAGTACTTC. This chain connects TRBV7-9 to TRBJ2-7; TRBD2 matches at 10 bases. The ends lost 2 bases at V and 7 bases at J; junction bases unmatched: 8. This CDR3 has 15 residues. Per germline, CDR1 SEHNR and CDR2 FQNEAQ (reference sequence).

CDR3 coding DNA: TGTGCCAGCAGCGTAGTTGGGCAGGGCAACAATGAGCAGTTCTTC. It specifies CASSVVGQGNNEQFF. J is TRBJ2-1 and V is TRBV9; weak D call: TRBD1 (5 bases). CDR1 and CDR2 (germline): SGDLS, YYNGEE. The CDR3 consists of 15 residues. Trimming took off 0 bases at V and 5 bases at J, with 12 bases between the two ends.

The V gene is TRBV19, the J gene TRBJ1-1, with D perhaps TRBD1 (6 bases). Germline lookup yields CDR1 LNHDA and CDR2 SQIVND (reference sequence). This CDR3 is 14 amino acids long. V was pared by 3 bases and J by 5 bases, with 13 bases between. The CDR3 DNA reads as TGTGCCAGTAGTATCTGGGTACAGGGTACTGAAGCTTTCTTT. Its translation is CASSIWVQGTEAFF.

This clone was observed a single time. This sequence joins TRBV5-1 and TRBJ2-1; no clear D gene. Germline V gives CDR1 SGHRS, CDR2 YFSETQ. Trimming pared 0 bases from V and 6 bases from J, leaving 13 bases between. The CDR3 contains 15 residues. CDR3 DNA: TGCGCCAGCAGCTTGGACGGTAGGAACCCCAATGAGCAGTTCTTC. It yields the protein CASSLDGRNPNEQFF.

DNA of the CDR3: TGTGCCTGGAGTGCGGGCCTCTACGAGCAGTACTTC. Translated, it gives CAWSAGLYEQYF. The V and J genes are TRBV30 and TRBJ2-7; D is unresolved. CDR3 size: 12 residues. CDR1 GTSNPN and CDR2 SVGIG come from the germline V gene (reference sequence). V shed 1 base and J shed 3 bases, with 7 bases lying between them.